A single sample is the source of the 8 T cell receptor beta chains below, sequenced in a study of blood T cell repertoires in COVID-19. Clones were sequenced by immunoSEQ multiplex PCR, and TCRdb holds only the in-frame ones, with some missing. The sample lists approximately 120,000 clones, roughly 84% occurring once. The sample consisted of peripheral blood. These receptors all come from a woman between 45 and 60 years old with acute or convalescent COVID-19.

The CDR3 nucleotides read TGTGCCAGCTCACGAGGAACAGGGAACTATGGCTACACCTTC. Amino acids: CASSRGTGNYGYTF. V is TRBV18 and J is TRBJ1-2; the D gene is possibly TRBD1 (6 bases). CDR3 length: 14 residues. Trimming left V 4 bases short and J 2 bases short, with 11 bases between. The germline CDR1 and CDR2 sequences are KGHSH and LQKENI.

The rearrangement uses TRBV5-1 and TRBJ1-5; D is uncertain. Per germline, CDR1 SGHRS and CDR2 YFSETQ. The V end was cut by 0 bases, the J end by 4 bases, with 5 bases between. The CDR3 consists of 13 residues. In DNA form, the CDR3 reads TGCGCCAGCAGCTTGGCCGAGAATCAGCCCCAGCATTTT. Translating gives CASSLAENQPQHF.

The rearrangement links TRBV15 to TRBJ2-7; 10 bases line up with TRBD1. Germline loops: CDR1 LNHNV, CDR2 YYDKDF (reference sequence). V lost 5 bases, J lost 3 bases, and 7 bases stayed unmatched. The length of the CDR3 is 15 residues. The CDR3 reads CATSPGRTGGYEQYF. The CDR3, as DNA: TGTGCCACCAGCCCCGGCCGGACAGGGGGCTACGAGCAGTACTTC.

The rearrangement links TRBV5-1 to TRBJ2-2; D is possibly TRBD1 (6 bases). The CDR3 loop spans 14 amino acids. V was clipped by 3 bases and J by 1 base, with 7 bases between them. Germline lookup yields CDR1 SGHRS and CDR2 YFSETQ. Here the CDR3 reads CASSWGQNTGELFF. The CDR3 bases are TGCGCCAGCAGCTGGGGACAGAACACCGGGGAGCTGTTTTTT.

This chain links TRBV18 with TRBJ1-2, with D tentatively TRBD1 (6 bases). Germline values: CDR1 KGHSH, CDR2 LQKENI. Deletions cut 4 bases from V and 2 bases from J, with 8 bases between. The CDR3 length is 13 residues. The CDR3 here is CASSQQGNYGYTF. The DNA for the CDR3 is TGTGCCAGCTCACAACAGGGAAACTATGGCTACACCTTC. The full variable domain, with the rest looked up from reference TRBV18 and TRBJ1-2, is NAGVMQNPRHLVRRRGQEARLRCSPMKGHSHVYWYRQLPEEGLKFMVYLQKENIIDESGMPKERFSAEFPKEGPSILRIQQVVRGDSAAYFCASSQQGNYGYTFGSGTRLTVV.

This clone has only a few counts. The rearrangement links TRBV10-1 to TRBJ2-7; TRBD1 might be the D (6 bases). Germline CDR1 WNHNN, CDR2 SYGVQD (reference sequence). Deletions cut 3 bases from V and 4 bases from J, with 10 bases between. The CDR3 has 13 residues. CDR3 nucleotide sequence: TGCGCCAGCAGTGACGGGACACGTTACGAGCAGTACTTC. It translates to CASSDGTRYEQYF.

This clone was seen only a few times. The V call is TRBV2, the J call TRBJ1-2; 8 bases map to TRBD1. The V segment lost 0 bases and the J segment 6 bases; nucleotides outside the gene matches: 9. The CDR3 is 16 residues long. CDR1 and CDR2 from the germline V gene are SNHLY and FYNNEI. As DNA, the CDR3 is TGTGCCAGCAGTGAAGCTTACCGGACAGGGTCGGATGGCTACACCTTC. This gives the protein CASSEAYRTGSDGYTF.

The chain recombines TRBV10-3 with TRBJ1-4; possibly TRBD1 for D (5 bases). Germline V gene sequence: CDR1 ENHRY, CDR2 SYGVKD. This CDR3 region has 14 residues. Trimming cost V 0 bases and J 10 bases, with 12 bases left between them. The CDR3 nucleotides are TGTGCCATCAGTGAGTCTGGGACTAAGGGAAAACTGTTTTTT. Translation: CAISESGTKGKLFF.